This T cell receptor beta chain was profiled in a study of blood T cell repertoires in COVID-19. This CDR3 spans 12 amino acids. Trimming took 5 bases from V and 2 from J, leaving 7 bases between them. Method: immunoSEQ multiplex PCR; TCRdb's copy keeps in-frame clones and lacks some. Found here are 430,000 or so clones, more than 70% of them singletons; the top ten hold around 1.5%. The receptor was isolated from a woman under 30 who had been exposed to COVID-19. The chain employs TRBV12-3 or TRBV12-4 and TRBJ2-7; weak D call: TRBD1 (6 bases). The source material was PBMCs or T cells enriched from blood (not recorded which). CDR3 sequence: CASSGQTYEQYF. CDR3 sequence (DNA): TGTGCCAGCAGTGGACAGACCTACGAGCAGTACTTC.